One sample yielded the 26 T cell receptor beta chains listed below, sequenced in a study of CD8 T cells in Susac syndrome. Random-hexamer reverse transcription was applied to about 0.5 to 1 ug RNA. Via MiXCR, TCRdb re-called the immunoSEQ multiplex PCR reads, giving one row per CDR3 protein. This sample has about 200,000 distinct CDR3 sequences; approximately 90% occur once, and the top ten carry roughly 0.13%. Sequencing was performed on CD8+ T cells from PBMCs. Receptors originate from a human donor with multiple sclerosis.

Details on this clonotype: Relative to the germline gene, one junction end is altered; a read error may explain this. This chain links TRBV9 with TRBJ2-6; 7 positions agree with TRBD1. CDR1 and CDR2 (germline): SGDLS, YYNGEE. The CDR3 has 16 residues. CDR3 nucleotide sequence: TGTGCCAGCAGCGGACGACAGGGCTCTGGGGCCAACGTCCTGATTTTC. It codes for CASSGRQGSGANVLIF.

Worth noting for this clonotype: It is likely a read error, because the conserved phenylalanine at the end of the CDR3 is missing. The J gene is TRBJ2-7, the V gene TRBV20-1; the D call may be TRBD1 or TRBD2 (6 bases each). This CDR3 contains 14 residues. The V gene lost 0 bases and the J gene lost 3 bases, with 12 bases spanning the gap. The germline V gene encodes CDR1 DFQATT and CDR2 SNEGSKA (reference sequence). The CDR3 coding sequence is TGCAGTGCTAGAGATGTCGGGGGCCGCTACGAGCAGTACTTG. Protein sequence: CSARDVGGRYEQYL.

The chain carries TRBV11-2 and TRBJ1-2; D is undetermined. V was shortened by 1 base and J by 4 bases, with 10 bases between the two germline ends. Germline V gene data show CDR1 as SGHAT and CDR2 as FQNNGV. This CDR3 comprises 14 residues. The CDR3 bases are TGTGCCAGCAGCTTAGCCGGCAGTTCCTATGGCTACACCTTC. This encodes CASSLAGSSYGYTF.

The J gene is TRBJ1-5, the V gene TRBV19; D unresolved. Trimming removed 3 bases at V and 2 bases at J, with 11 bases between. The CDR3 is made up of 15 amino acids. Germline assignment: CDR1 LNHDA and CDR2 SQIVND (reference sequence). CDR3 in DNA: TGTGCCAGTAGTATCCCCGAGGGCGGCAATCAGCCCCAGCATTTT. Translating it yields CASSIPEGGNQPQHF.

The rearrangement links TRBV13 to TRBJ2-3, with D unresolved. Deletions cut 1 base from V and 5 bases from J, with 7 bases between. The germline CDR1 and CDR2 sequences are PRHDT and FYEKMQ (reference sequence). The CDR3 loop spans 13 amino acids. The CDR3 loop is CASSLDTGDTQYF. In DNA form, the CDR3 reads TGTGCCAGCAGCTTAGATACTGGAGATACGCAGTATTTT.

The J gene is TRBJ1-2, the V gene TRBV12-3 or TRBV12-4; TRBD1 matches 7 bases. This CDR3 contains 13 residues. V was pared by 3 bases and J by 4 bases, with 2 bases of the junction left unmatched. The CDR3 region is CASSFGTVYGYTF. DNA of the CDR3: TGTGCCAGCAGTTTTGGGACAGTCTATGGCTACACCTTC.

The chain recombines TRBV5-4 with TRBJ2-1; 14 positions match TRBD2. CDR1 is SGHNT and CDR2 is YYREEE in the germline V gene (reference sequence). The CDR3 totals 20 residues. The junction had 12 bases not matched to a gene; V was cut back by 4 bases and J by 0 bases. The CDR3 region is CASSRPGLAGVEGSYNEQFF. The CDR3 DNA is TGTGCCAGCAGCCGCCCGGGACTAGCGGGAGTCGAGGGCTCCTACAATGAGCAGTTCTTC.

The V and J genes are TRBV2 and TRBJ1-1; possible D gene TRBD1, 5 bases. V lost 7 bases, J lost 2 bases, and 8 bases lay in between. Germline CDR1 and CDR2: SNHLY and FYNNEI. The CDR3 is 12 amino acids. The CDR3 loop is CASNWGNTEAFF. CDR3 bases: TGTGCCAGCAATTGGGGCAACACTGAAGCTTTCTTT.

The CDR3 protein is CASSQGTGYQQYF. DNA of the CDR3: TGCGCCAGCAGCCAGGGCACAGGGTACCAGCAGTACTTC. The J gene is TRBJ2-7, the V gene TRBV4-3; possibly TRBD1 for D (6 bases). Germline V gene data show CDR1 as LGHNA and CDR2 as YSLEER. This CDR3 is 13 amino acids long. Trimming removed 3 bases from V and 8 bases from J, with 14 bases in between.

V gene TRBV20-1 combines with J gene TRBJ2-3; no clear D gene. The germline V and J ends were trimmed by 2 bases and 5 bases, with 11 bases remaining between them. The CDR3 is 13 residues long. The V gene's germline CDR1 is DFQATT and CDR2 SNEGSKA (reference sequence). CDR3 sequence: CSARSRLVDTQYF. For the CDR3, the DNA is TGCAGTGCTAGATCGAGACTGGTAGATACGCAGTATTTT.

The sample holds one count of this clonotype. This chain joins TRBV7-9 and TRBJ1-2, with D uncertain. Trimming pared 5 bases from V and 8 bases from J, leaving 12 bases between. CDR3 length: 12 residues. CDR1 is SEHNR, CDR2 FQNEAQ, per germline (reference sequence). As DNA, the CDR3 is TGTGCCAGCAGCGCTTGGTCGGAAGGCTACACCTTC. Translation: CASSAWSEGYTF.

The chain joins TRBV20-1 to TRBJ1-1, with a weak D call TRBD1 (5 bases). V was clipped by 3 bases and J by 7 bases, with 15 bases between them. The CDR3 sequence is 13 residues long. CDR1 is DFQATT, CDR2 SNEGSKA, per germline (reference sequence). The CDR3 DNA sequence: TGCAGTGCTAGTCTCTCAGGGACCGATGAAGCTTTCTTT. Amino acid sequence: CSASLSGTDEAFF.

The chain joins TRBV11-2 to TRBJ2-7; the D gene could be TRBD1 or TRBD2 (5 bases each). Germline CDR1 SGHAT, CDR2 FQNNGV. V was cut by 5 bases and J by 1 base, with 15 bases left in between. The CDR3 is made up of 15 amino acids. Here the CDR3 reads CASSLDRDLSYEQYF. CDR3 DNA: TGTGCCAGCAGCCTCGACCGGGACCTATCCTACGAGCAGTACTTC.

The chain carries TRBV7-6 and TRBJ1-1; tentatively, D is TRBD1 (6 bases). The CDR3 totals 13 residues. With 8 bases removed from V and 3 bases from J, the gap between germline ends came to 13 bases. In germline, CDR1 is SGHVS, CDR2 FNYEAQ. CDR3 loop: CASQGYGDTEAFF. The CDR3 DNA reads TGTGCCAGCCAGGGGTACGGCGACACTGAAGCTTTCTTT.

The chain recombines TRBV3-1 with TRBJ1-1; tentatively, D is TRBD1 (5 bases). Per germline, CDR1 LGHDT and CDR2 YNNKEL (reference sequence). Between the trimmed V and J ends, which lost 4 bases and 7 bases, there was a span of 22 bases. The CDR3 has 16 amino acids. CDR3 loop: CASSRGPTLVRDEAFF. In DNA form, the CDR3 reads TGTGCCAGCAGCCGGGGACCGACCCTGGTGAGAGATGAAGCTTTCTTT.

Concerning this clonotype itself: A junction boundary mismatches the germline segment, possibly from a read error. J is TRBJ2-5 and V is TRBV6-5; D is perhaps TRBD1 (6 bases). The CDR3 runs 12 residues. CDR1 and CDR2 from the germline V gene are MNHEY and SVGAGI. This CDR3 is CASRTGREAQYF. The CDR3 DNA reads TGTGCCAGCAGGACAGGCAGAGAGGCCCAGTACTTC.

The chain recombines TRBV10-3 with TRBJ1-1, with D possibly matching TRBD1 (6 bases). Trimming removed 8 bases at V and 3 bases at J, with 13 bases between. CDR1 is ENHRY, CDR2 SYGVKD, per germline. The CDR3 has 13 residues. CDR3 sequence reads: CAIGAEGDTEAFF. The DNA for the CDR3 is TGTGCCATCGGGGCCGAGGGGGACACTGAAGCTTTCTTT.

The chain uses TRBV5-1 and TRBJ2-7; the D gene is possibly TRBD2 (5 bases). The CDR3 runs to 16 residues. CDR1 is SGHRS and CDR2 is YFSETQ in the germline V gene. V lost 0 bases and J lost 3, with 16 bases in between. In nucleotides, the CDR3 is TGCGCCAGCAGCTTGGCATACGACGCGAGGGACTACGAGCAGTACTTC. It codes for CASSLAYDARDYEQYF.

The chain combines TRBV2 with TRBJ2-7, with 9 bases identical to TRBD2. Trimming cost V 5 bases and J 5 bases; bases outside gene matches: 16. Germline assignment: CDR1 SNHLY and CDR2 FYNNEI. This CDR3 comprises 17 residues. The CDR3 reads CASSLGGNSGRTHEQYF. CDR3 DNA: TGTGCCAGCAGTTTGGGGGGAAATAGCGGGAGAACCCACGAGCAGTACTTC. The whole variable domain, remainder taken from reference TRBV2 and TRBJ2-7, is EPEVTQTPSHQVTQMGQEVILRCVPISNHLYFYWYRQILGQKVEFLVSFYNNEISEKSEIFDDQFSVERPDGSNFTLKIRSTKLEDSAMYFCASSLGGNSGRTHEQYFGPGTRLTVT.

V gene TRBV4-1 combines with J gene TRBJ1-2, with a tentative D call TRBD1 (6 bases). The CDR3 sequence is 16 residues long. V was trimmed by 4 bases and J by 3 bases, leaving 18 bases between them. CDR1 is MGHRA, CDR2 YSYEKL, per germline. The CDR3 nucleotides read TGCGCCAGCAGCCCCTCGGGGGGGGGCACGGACTATGGCTACACCTTC. Translation gives CASSPSGGGTDYGYTF.

V is TRBV2 and J is TRBJ2-1; no clear D gene. This CDR3 is built from 14 residues. The germline V gene has CDR1 SNHLY and CDR2 FYNNEI. V lost 0 bases and J lost 2, with 5 bases in between. This CDR3 reads CASSEAGPYNEQFF. In nucleotides, the CDR3 is TGTGCCAGCAGTGAAGCGGGCCCCTACAATGAGCAGTTCTTC.

This chain uses TRBV20-1 with TRBJ2-5, with D maybe TRBD2 (6 bases). The CDR3 length is 15 residues. V lost 0 bases, J lost 4 bases, and 15 bases lay in between. CDR1 and CDR2 from the germline V gene are DFQATT and SNEGSKA (reference sequence). The CDR3, as DNA: TGCAGTGCTAGAGAGGAGGGACGTACGGGAGAGACCCAGTACTTC. Its translation: CSAREEGRTGETQYF.

This chain uses TRBV3-1 with TRBJ1-5, with a tentative D call TRBD1 (5 bases). This CDR3 contains 16 residues. With 4 bases removed from V and 1 base from J, the gap between germline ends came to 14 bases. Germline assignment: CDR1 LGHDT and CDR2 YNNKEL (reference sequence). CDR3 amino acids: CASSPTAKRSNQPQHF. As DNA, the CDR3 is TGTGCCAGCAGCCCGACAGCCAAGAGGAGCAATCAGCCCCAGCATTTT.

The gene calls are TRBV9 and TRBJ2-1, with D possibly being TRBD2 (5 bases). The CDR3 runs to 15 residues. From germline, CDR1 is SGDLS and CDR2 YYNGEE. Trimming took 3 bases from V and 4 from J, leaving 14 bases between them. CDR3 bases: TGTGCCAGCAGCGCAGGAGGAGGAGCATACAATGAGCAGTTCTTC. Protein sequence: CASSAGGGAYNEQFF.

The chain recombines TRBV7-9 with TRBJ1-1; D uncertain. Looked up from germline, CDR1 is SEHNR and CDR2 is FQNEAQ (reference sequence). This CDR3 has 11 amino acids. V dropped 7 bases and J dropped 7 bases, with 10 bases sitting between them. The CDR3 loop reads CASISKVEAFF. The CDR3 DNA reads as TGTGCCAGCATTTCAAAAGTTGAAGCTTTCTTT.

V gene TRBV4-3 combines with J gene TRBJ2-1, with D perhaps TRBD1 (6 bases). Germline V gene lookup returns CDR1 LGHNA and CDR2 YSLEER. The CDR3 is 19 amino acids. V was cut by 3 bases and J by 0 bases, with 21 bases left in between. The chain's CDR3 is CASSHPGVSLGSSYNEQFF. CDR3 DNA sequence: TGCGCCAGCAGCCACCCAGGGGTCTCACTGGGTAGCTCCTACAATGAGCAGTTCTTC.